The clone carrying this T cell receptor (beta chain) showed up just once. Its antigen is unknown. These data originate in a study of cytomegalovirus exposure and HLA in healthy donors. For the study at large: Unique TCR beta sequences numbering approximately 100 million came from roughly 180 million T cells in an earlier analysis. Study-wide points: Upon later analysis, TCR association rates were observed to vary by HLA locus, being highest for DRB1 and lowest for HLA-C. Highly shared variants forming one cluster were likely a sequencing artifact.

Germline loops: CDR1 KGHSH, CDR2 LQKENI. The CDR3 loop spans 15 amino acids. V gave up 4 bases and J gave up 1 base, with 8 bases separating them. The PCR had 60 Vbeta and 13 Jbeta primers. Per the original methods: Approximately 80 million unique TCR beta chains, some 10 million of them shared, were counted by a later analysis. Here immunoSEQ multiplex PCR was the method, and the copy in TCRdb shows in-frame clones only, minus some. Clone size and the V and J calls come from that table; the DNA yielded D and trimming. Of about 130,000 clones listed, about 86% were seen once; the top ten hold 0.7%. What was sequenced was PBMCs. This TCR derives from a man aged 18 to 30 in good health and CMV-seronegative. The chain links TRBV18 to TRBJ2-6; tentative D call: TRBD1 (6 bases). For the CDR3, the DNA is TGTGCCAGCTCACAGGACAGTTCTGGGGCCAACGTCCTGACTTTC. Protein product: CASSQDSSGANVLTF.